Presented here are 19 T cell receptor beta chains from one specimen sequenced in a study of shared clonotypes between healthy human individuals. Method: immunoSEQ multiplex PCR; TCRdb's copy keeps in-frame clones and lacks some. The sample comprises more than 500,000 clones, 95% to 96% of which are singletons, and 0.05% to 0.08% rests with the top ten. Sequencing used naive CD4+ T cells sorted from blood. Subset given: CD45RA+ positively selected. The source of these receptors is a woman in her 30s in good health.

This chain connects TRBV18 to TRBJ2-3; possibly TRBD1 for D (5 bases). From germline, CDR1 is KGHSH and CDR2 LQKENI. Trimming stripped 6 bases from V and 11 bases from J, with 15 bases between. This CDR3 contains 12 residues. The CDR3 reads CASSETGGQQYF. Written as DNA, the CDR3 is TGTGCCAGCTCGGAAACGGGCGGACAGCAGTATTTT.

The V gene is TRBV10-3, the J gene TRBJ2-1; 9 bases are a match to TRBD2. Germline loops: CDR1 ENHRY, CDR2 SYGVKD. V lost 9 bases, J lost 7 bases, and 13 bases stayed unmatched. The CDR3 loop spans 15 amino acids. As DNA, the CDR3 is TGTGCCATATTCCCGGGGGTAGCGGGAGTTAATGAGCAGTTCTTC. Amino acid sequence: CAIFPGVAGVNEQFF.

The rearrangement links TRBV29-1 to TRBJ2-1; 11 positions match TRBD2. With 6 bases clipped from V and 2 bases from J, the junction kept 9 bases outside the gene matches. CDR3 length: 16 residues. From germline, CDR1 is SQVTM and CDR2 ANQGSEA. The CDR3 is CSVSKTSGDPYNEQFF. CDR3 DNA sequence: TGCAGCGTCTCCAAGACTAGCGGGGATCCCTACAATGAGCAGTTCTTC.

The chain carries TRBV4-1 and TRBJ2-2; 8 nucleotides line up with TRBD2. J was trimmed by 2 bases and V by 2 bases; bases with no gene match: 4. The CDR3 sequence is 16 residues long. Germline V gene lookup returns CDR1 MGHRA and CDR2 YSYEKL. CDR3 region: CASSQPSGLNTGELFF. CDR3 nucleotides: TGCGCCAGCAGCCAACCTAGCGGGTTAAACACCGGGGAGCTGTTTTTT.

The chain uses TRBV28 and TRBJ2-3; 8 positions match TRBD2. This CDR3 is 16 amino acids long. The trim removed 7 bases at V and 4 bases at J, leaving 13 bases unmatched. Per the germline V gene, CDR1 is MDHEN and CDR2 is SYDVKM. Here the CDR3 reads CASTTPDGRAPDTQYF. The CDR3 DNA follows: TGTGCCAGCACCACCCCCGACGGGAGGGCCCCAGATACGCAGTATTTT.

The rearrangement links TRBV5-1 to TRBJ2-2, with TRBD1 matching 8 bases. CDR3 length equals 14 residues. From germline, CDR1 is SGHRS and CDR2 YFSETQ. V lost 3 bases, J lost 10 bases, and 8 bases stayed unmatched. The CDR3 protein is CASSSGRGLQELFF. CDR3 nucleotide sequence: TGCGCCAGCAGCTCCGGCAGGGGGCTGCAGGAGCTGTTTTTT.

The V call is TRBV7-2, the J call TRBJ2-3; possible D gene TRBD2, 6 bases. Germline lookup yields CDR1 SGHTA and CDR2 FQGNSA. This CDR3 contains 14 residues. Trimming stripped 11 bases from V and 6 bases from J, with 21 bases between. CDR3 loop: CASREVGASDTQYF. The CDR3 coding sequence is TGTGCCTCGAGGGAGGTCGGGGCCTCCGATACGCAGTATTTT.

The chain recombines TRBV7-9 with TRBJ2-7, with TRBD1 matching over 9 bases. The CDR3 sequence is 14 residues long. The ends lost 5 bases at V and 0 bases at J; junction bases unmatched: 2. Looked up from germline, CDR1 is SEHNR and CDR2 is FQNEAQ (reference sequence). The CDR3 bases are TGTGCCAGCAGCCAGACAGGGGGCTCCTACGAGCAGTACTTC. Translating it yields CASSQTGGSYEQYF.

This chain uses TRBV11-2 with TRBJ2-7; the D gene is possibly TRBD2 (6 bases). Trimming pared 4 bases from V and 0 bases from J, leaving 13 bases between. The CDR3 contains 15 residues. The germline V gene encodes CDR1 SGHAT and CDR2 FQNNGV. CDR3 sequence: CASSSLRGSSYEQYF. As DNA, the CDR3 is TGTGCCAGCAGCTCTCTCCGGGGGAGCTCCTACGAGCAGTACTTC.

The chain links TRBV2 to TRBJ2-6; D is perhaps TRBD1 (5 bases). Germline assignment: CDR1 SNHLY and CDR2 FYNNEI. The V gene lost 3 bases and the J gene lost 0 bases, with 15 bases spanning the gap. This CDR3 spans 18 amino acids. In DNA form, the CDR3 reads TGTGCCAGCAGTGACTTCGGTAGGGGAAGCTCTGGGGCCAACGTCCTGACTTTC. Its translation is CASSDFGRGSSGANVLTF.

V is TRBV25-1 and J is TRBJ2-1; possibly TRBD1 or TRBD2 for D (5 bases each). Trimming left V 4 bases short and J 8 bases short, with 9 bases between. CDR1 and CDR2 from the germline V gene are MGHDK and SYGVNS. CDR3 size: 12 residues. The CDR3 DNA sequence: TGTGCCAGCAGTGGAACGGGGCATGAGCAGTTCTTC. Protein sequence: CASSGTGHEQFF.

This chain connects TRBV2 to TRBJ2-7; unclear D gene. Deletions cut 7 bases from V and 3 bases from J, with 7 bases between. The CDR3 is made up of 11 amino acids. Germline-derived CDR1 and CDR2 are SNHLY and FYNNEI. The chain's CDR3 is CASTSLYEQYF. CDR3 nucleotide sequence: TGTGCCAGCACTTCGCTCTACGAGCAGTACTTC.

CDR3 sequence reads: CASSAGLAEPGGETQYF. For the CDR3, the DNA is TGTGCCAGCAGCGCGGGACTAGCGGAGCCAGGGGGAGAGACCCAGTACTTC. This chain links TRBV9 with TRBJ2-5, with TRBD2 matching over 11 bases. J lost 4 bases, V lost 3 bases, and 11 bases had no gene match. CDR1 is SGDLS, CDR2 YYNGEE, per germline. The CDR3 consists of 17 residues.

The V gene is TRBV11-2, the J gene TRBJ2-7; D call uncertain. Germline V CDR1 and CDR2: SGHAT, FQNNGV. Trimming removed 1 base at V and 0 bases at J, with 10 bases between. The CDR3 sequence is 15 residues long. The CDR3 is CASSLGSAGSYEQYF. DNA of the CDR3: TGTGCCAGCAGCTTAGGGAGCGCAGGCTCCTACGAGCAGTACTTC.

The genes are TRBV2 and TRBJ1-4; D perhaps matches TRBD1 (5 bases). CDR1 and CDR2 (germline): SNHLY, FYNNEI. The CDR3 is 14 amino acids. Trimming removed 7 bases at V and 10 bases at J, with 19 bases between. CDR3 nucleotide sequence: TGTGCCAGCATGGCCGTTGGGGCCCTCGGAAAACTGTTTTTT. It yields the protein CASMAVGALGKLFF.

As concerns this clone: The sample carries other DNA sequences with the same CDR3. This chain connects TRBV2 to TRBJ2-3, with TRBD2 matching over 14 bases. CDR1 and CDR2 from the germline V gene are SNHLY and FYNNEI. Trimming cost V 6 bases and J 4 bases; bases outside gene matches: 3. The CDR3 is made up of 15 amino acids. CDR3 sequence: CASRGLAGGSDTQYF. The CDR3 nucleotides are TGTGCCAGCAGAGGACTAGCGGGAGGCTCAGATACGCAGTATTTT. The complete variable domain, with remaining parts taken from reference TRBV2 and TRBJ2-3, reads EPEVTQTPSHQVTQMGQEVILRCVPISNHLYFYWYRQILGQKVEFLVSFYNNEISEKSEIFDDQFSVERPDGSNFTLKIRSTKLEDSAMYFCASRGLAGGSDTQYFGPGTRLTVL.

The chain uses TRBV7-9 and TRBJ2-1; D call uncertain. This CDR3 spans 15 amino acids. Germline CDR1 is SEHNR and CDR2 is FQNEAQ (reference sequence). V was clipped by 8 bases and J by 4 bases, with 18 bases between them. For the CDR3, the DNA is TGTGCCAGCTCTACCCGGAAGGCGAAATACAATGAGCAGTTCTTC. This sequence encodes CASSTRKAKYNEQFF. The entire variable domain, with the rest obtained from reference TRBV7-9 and TRBJ2-1, is as follows: DTGVSQNPRHKITKRGQNVTFRCDPISEHNRLYWYRQTLGQGPEFLTYFQNEAQLEKSRLLSDRFSAERPKGSFSTLEIQRTEQGDSAMYLCASSTRKAKYNEQFFGPGTRLTVL.

This chain connects TRBV7-6 to TRBJ2-7; 7 bases map to TRBD1. Germline V gives CDR1 SGHVS, CDR2 FNYEAQ. After removal of 4 bases from V and 4 bases from J, the junction contained 7 bases not matched to a gene. The CDR3 contains 14 residues. This CDR3 is CASSSSGGSYEQYF. In DNA form, the CDR3 reads TGTGCCAGCAGCTCCTCAGGGGGAAGTTACGAGCAGTACTTC.

This rearrangement joins TRBV11-2 to TRBJ2-5; 7 bases agree with TRBD1. The J call may be faulty, since TRBJ2-7 better matches the DNA end. This CDR3 spans 15 amino acids. From germline, CDR1 is SGHAT and CDR2 FQNNGV. CDR3 amino acids: CASRSTTGPSYEQYF. CDR3 nucleotide sequence: TGTGCCAGCAGGTCAACGACAGGGCCCTCCTACGAGCAGTACTTC.